A single sample is the source of the 7 T cell receptor beta chains below, sequenced in a study of technical replicates of blood from a handful of donors. Only in-frame clones appear in the TCRdb table, and some are missing; sequencing was by immunoSEQ multiplex PCR. The table has roughly 87,000 clones, around 90% seen once. Sequencing was done on a sample of T cells isolated from PBMCs. The receptors were sampled from a human donor in good health.

This chain joins TRBV11-2 and TRBJ2-2; 7 nucleotides agree with TRBD2. Losses at the gene ends were 5 bases for V and 0 bases for J; bases not matched to a gene: 9. The CDR3 spans 17 residues. CDR1 is SGHAT, CDR2 FQNNGV, per germline. CDR3 amino acids: CASSTPIGLANTGELFF. The CDR3 DNA reads TGTGCCAGCAGCACCCCTATTGGACTAGCGAACACCGGGGAGCTGTTTTTT.

CDR3 in DNA: TGCAGTGCCACTAGAGGCCCTGAAGCTTTCTTT. As protein: CSATRGPEAFF. The genes are TRBV20-1 and TRBJ1-1; D uncertain. V lost 6 bases and J lost 6, with 11 bases in between. Germline CDR1 reads DFQATT; CDR2 reads SNEGSKA (reference sequence). The CDR3 is 11 amino acids.

CDR3 DNA: TGTGCCAGCAGCAAAAAGAGGCGACGAACTGAAGCTTTCTTT. The encoded protein is CASSKKRRRTEAFF. The V call is TRBV21-1, the J call TRBJ1-1. TRBV21-1 counts as a pseudogene. The CDR3 totals 14 residues.

The rearrangement links TRBV6-5 to TRBJ2-5, with 8 nucleotides matching TRBD1. With 5 bases clipped from V and 4 bases from J, the junction kept 9 bases outside the gene matches. Germline assignment: CDR1 MNHEY and CDR2 SVGAGI. The CDR3 runs 15 residues. DNA for the CDR3: TGTGCCAGCAGTCTGAGACAGGGGCACTTAGAGACCCAGTACTTC. This gives the protein CASSLRQGHLETQYF.

This chain's CDR3 is CASSPQAPQGNEQFF. The CDR3 nucleotides read TGTGCCAGCAGCCCACAGGCCCCACAGGGCAATGAGCAGTTCTTC. This sequence joins TRBV7-3 and TRBJ2-1, with D tentatively TRBD1 (6 bases). The CDR3 totals 15 residues. The V gene lost 5 bases and the J gene lost 6 bases, with 17 bases spanning the gap. CDR1 and CDR2 from the germline V gene are SGHTA and FQGTGA.

V and J are TRBV18 and TRBJ1-3; 10 nucleotides agree with TRBD1. CDR3 size: 17 residues. With V trimmed by 0 bases and J by 4 bases, 6 bases remained unmatched. The germline V gene encodes CDR1 KGHSH and CDR2 LQKENI. The CDR3, as DNA: TGTGCCAGCTCACCACCGGGACAGGGGACCTTAGGAAACACCATATATTTT. This codes for CASSPPGQGTLGNTIYF.

The V gene is TRBV9, the J gene TRBJ2-7; 7 nucleotides align to TRBD1. Germline-derived CDR1 and CDR2 are SGDLS and YYNGEE. The CDR3 loop spans 14 amino acids. The trim removed 3 bases at V and 2 bases at J, leaving 5 bases unmatched. The CDR3 protein is CASSAWDSTYEQYF. CDR3 nucleotides: TGTGCCAGCAGCGCTTGGGACAGTACCTACGAGCAGTACTTC.